A single T cell receptor (beta chain) is shown here with its context. This clonotype appeared a few times. No cognate antigen has been identified for it. No much larger clone exists at a distance of one base, and base qualities are not known. Systemically healthy Caucasian individuals from Russia, 39 in total and aged roughly 6 to 100 years, were included as donors. Each donor gave ten milliliters of peripheral blood, drawn into EDTA-treated Vacutainer tubes. PBMCs were isolated by Ficoll-Paque density-gradient centrifugation, with at least 7 million obtained per sample. Trizol reagent was used to extract total RNA from PBMCs, with at least 5 micrograms per sample. Naive CD45RAhigh/CD27high T cell percentages were measured by flow cytometry on a PBMC aliquot from every donor. This sample is drawn from a study of blood T cells in healthy people across ages (dated by TCRdb to the mid-2010s). A note on the overall study: In model experiments, template switching captured about one uniquely barcoded TCR beta cDNA molecule for every two T cells. Age-related changes in TCR beta repertoire diversity were measured in the study by deep sequencing normalized with unique cDNA molecular identifiers. To avoid experimental bias, donors of different ages were distributed randomly across sequencing lanes. The donors were divided into four age groups: young (average around 16 years), middle-aged (about 40), aged (approximately 62) and long-lived (approximately 74). Two additional independent replicas of 1 million unique cDNA reads from the same blood draw were analyzed for two donors (one aged 18 to 30 and one aged 80 or older). Overall study outcomes, separate from this receptor: Observed TCR beta diversity per million T cells fell roughly linearly with age, and a significant reduction was already apparent by age about 43. Because donor CMV infection status was unknown, age-related changes in expanded clonotypes were potentially confounded. Observed TCR beta diversity correlated strongly with the percentage of naive T cells measured by flow cytometry. Estimates of total diversity from one million sequenced T cells were regarded as lower bounds and underestimates. The long-lived group showed more naive CD4+ T cells, fewer expanded clones and increased TCR diversity than the aged group, suggesting age selection. Because profiling used bulk unsorted PBMCs, naive and antigen-experienced compartments could not be compared conclusively.

The method was 5' RACE. The listed sequencing device is Illumina HiSeq 2500. A second PCR of 7 to 11 cycles was performed with a sample-barcoded 5' primer and a J-beta primer mix. A template-switch 5' adaptor carrying 12 random nucleotides introduced a unique molecular identifier onto each TCR beta cDNA molecule. At least 2.5 million CDR3-containing paired-end reads were obtained from each sample. First-strand cDNA was synthesized from all RNA with the Mint cDNA synthesis kit, primed by a TRBC-specific oligonucleotide. All cDNA was treated with uracil-DNA glycosylase and then went through a first 18-cycle PCR with the universal primers M1SS and BC2_uni_R. The study's own analysis went as follows. For normalization, 1 million high-quality reads were randomly selected from each sample, with every read carrying a distinct molecular identifier. Instead of being binned into consensus sequences, reads with shared molecular identifiers were discarded. CDR3 identification, clonotype clustering and error correction used MiTCR with a Q25 quality threshold and the strictest error-elimination algorithm. A nonparametric unseen species model with Euler transformation was used to estimate a lower bound on total TCR beta diversity. TCRdb reprocessed the public reads (quality trimming at Q25 with fastp, clone calling with MiXCR) and kept in-frame beta chains. All rows with the same CDR3 protein become a single entry with the most common DNA and genes. None of the V and J calls come from the authors' own analysis; TCRdb made them. The sample table holds about a million distinct CDR3 sequences, of which roughly two fifths were seen once. The top ten constitute approximately 14% of the sample.

The germline ends are 16 bases apart after V is trimmed by 3 bases and J by 4 bases. The germline V gene encodes CDR1 DFQATT and CDR2 SNEGSKA (reference sequence). There are 15 amino acids in the CDR3, from cysteine to phenylalanine inclusive. Solely the CDR3 DNA is kept, with 45 bases framed from the first base. The specimen sequenced was blood. The TCR was taken from a man aged 18 to 29 in good health. The chain is made from TRBV20-1 and TRBJ2-1; TRBD1 might be the D gene, on 5 matching bases. The CDR3 amino acid sequence is: CSASDRQGAYNEQFF. DNA sequence: TGCAGTGCTAGTGATCGGCAGGGTGCATACAATGAGCAGTTCTTC.